A selection of T cell receptor beta chains follows, all from one sample in a study of beta chain features in type 1 diabetes. TCRdb's copy holds only in-frame clones and misses some; the assay was immunoSEQ multiplex PCR. Among under 250,000 clones listed, 25% to 30% were seen once. Sequencing was carried out using central memory CD4+ T cells from blood. These receptor sequences come from a man between 25 and 39 years old in good health. The CDR3 runs from the conserved cysteine through the conserved F or W.

J,V,CDR3
TRBJ2-7,TRBV18,CASSPGSNYEQYF
TRBJ2-3,TRBV5-1,CASSGQGVTDTQYF
TRBJ2-3,TRBV11-2,CASSQGGRADTQYF
TRBJ2-3,TRBV28,CASTTNAGVEYF
TRBJ2-4,TRBV28,CASIMREGNIQYF
TRBJ2-7,TRBV11-2,CASSLDTGRSREQYF
TRBJ2-1,TRBV6-5,CASSYSAGVNEQFF
TRBJ1-1,TRBV10-2,CASSEQKNTEAFF
TRBJ1-3,TRBV15,CATSRDPGGGNTIYF
TRBJ2-3,TRBV7-2,CASSFLTDTQYF
TRBJ2-3,TRBV6-5,CASSRTGTTDTQYF
TRBJ2-2,TRBV2,CASSKAGQAYTGELFF
TRBJ2-5,TRBV25-1,CAIRAGTQYF
TRBJ2-1,TRBV5-1,CASSQTSGPDNEQFF
TRBJ2-4,TRBV4-3,CASSQEGRLAKNIQYF
TRBJ2-1,TRBV19,CASSIGGSNYNEQFF
TRBJ1-3,TRBV28,CASSLFLQGAGNTIYF
TRBJ2-3,TRBV7-2,CASSAGLAGADTQYF
TRBJ1-5,TRBV11-2,CASNLDFNQPQHF
TRBJ2-1,TRBV19,CASSVSGGRYNEQFF
TRBJ2-7,TRBV6-5,CASSYGPGGTYEQYF
TRBJ2-7,TRBV5-4,CASSLGAQGLEQYF
TRBJ2-7,TRBV5-1,CASARTGNYEQYF
TRBJ2-7,TRBV21-1,CASSLKRDRGPEQYF
TRBJ2-5,TRBV5-4,CASSLSAGAGKETQYF
TRBJ1-5,TRBV19,CASSPKTGRLEQPQHF
TRBJ2-1,TRBV7-2,CASSASSYNEQFF
TRBJ1-2,TRBV6-5,CAISERQGAYGYTF
TRBJ1-2,TRBV5-6,CASSLPPGRLMNYGYTF
TRBJ1-3,TRBV5-6,CASSYRTLSGNTIYF
TRBJ2-7,TRBV28,CASSPPWPGSYEQYF
TRBJ1-2,TRBV15,CATSQGTGAFNYGYTF
TRBJ2-2,TRBV19,CATPDRNTGELFF
TRBJ2-7,TRBV29-1,CSVRTGGYEQYF
TRBJ1-1,TRBV27,CASRPSWTGGAEAFF
TRBJ2-1,TRBV30,CAWSISLVSSYNEQFF
TRBJ1-2,TRBV28,CASTIMSGAPHF
TRBJ1-2,TRBV9,CASSAQGSPYGYTF
TRBJ1-6,TRBV7-8,CASSPSSYNSPLHF
TRBJ2-2,TRBV11-2,CASSLARRQAAGELFF
TRBJ2-3,TRBV2,CATPGAGIDTQYF
TRBJ1-1,TRBV6-5,CASIRGGANTEAFF
TRBJ1-2,TRBV10-3,CAISDRRQGEYGYTF
TRBJ2-5,TRBV25-1,CASSEMGSDLAETQYF
TRBJ2-7,TRBV7-9,CASSPRQASYEQYF
TRBJ2-4,TRBV10-3,CAISPGTGRENIQYF
TRBJ1-2,TRBV20-1,CSALYSGGYTF
TRBJ1-1,TRBV27,CASSSSGVFGEAFF
TRBJ1-2,TRBV10-3,CAISVRDSRGYTF
TRBJ2-3,TRBV6-5,CASSALGDTQYF
TRBJ1-3,TRBV19,CASSGQGKEGNTIYF
TRBJ2-2,TRBV4-2,CASSPWGTGELFF
TRBJ1-2,TRBV4-3,CASSQGVLINYGYTF